Shown below are 18 T cell receptor beta chains from a single sample sequenced in a study of blood T cell repertoires in COVID-19. Clones were read by immunoSEQ multiplex PCR, and TCRdb kept only the in-frame ones, dropping some. The sample carries about 120,000 clones, around 77% recorded once. The sample comprised peripheral blood. These receptors came from a man aged 60 to 75 with active or convalescent COVID-19.

CDR3 in DNA: TGTGCCACCAGCAGACAGGGACAGGAAGGGGGGAAAGCTTTCTTT. This sequence encodes CATSRQGQEGGKAFF. The rearrangement joins TRBV15 to TRBJ1-1; 8 bases align to TRBD1. Per germline, CDR1 LNHNV and CDR2 YYDKDF (reference sequence). J was trimmed by 9 bases and V by 2 bases; bases with no gene match: 11. The CDR3 is made up of 15 amino acids.

The V gene is TRBV5-6, the J gene TRBJ2-7, with no clear D. This CDR3 has 11 amino acids. The V and J ends lost 4 bases and 1 base respectively, with 3 bases between them. The germline gives CDR1 SGHDT, CDR2 YYEEEE. CDR3 protein: CASSRSYEQYF. The CDR3 region has the DNA TGTGCCAGCAGCCGTTCCTACGAGCAGTACTTC.

V and J are TRBV19 and TRBJ2-7; 11 bases are a match to TRBD2. CDR3 length: 16 residues. J was trimmed by 2 bases and V by 4 bases; bases with no gene match: 7. Per the germline V gene, CDR1 is LNHDA and CDR2 is SQIVND (reference sequence). The DNA for the CDR3 is TGTGCCAGTAGTAAAAACGGACTAGCGGGTACCTACGAGCAGTACTTC. Its translation: CASSKNGLAGTYEQYF.

This clone was found once. The V gene is TRBV3-1 (or the pseudogene TRBV3-2), the J gene TRBJ2-7; 7 nucleotides align to TRBD1. CDR1 LGHDT and CDR2 YNNKEL come from the germline V gene (reference sequence). With V trimmed by 6 bases and J by 3 bases, 17 bases remained unmatched. This CDR3 is built from 17 residues. The CDR3 spells CASRQPGQKRGYYEQYF. The CDR3 DNA reads TGTGCCAGCAGGCAACCGGGACAGAAACGGGGTTACTACGAGCAGTACTTC.

The rearrangement links TRBV21-1 to TRBJ1-3; the table calls TRBD1, which could not be checked here. TRBV21-1 is classified as a pseudogene. This CDR3 is 17 amino acids long. As DNA, the CDR3 is TGTGCCAGCAGCAGGGACAGGGCGAAATTGGGGGGAAACACCATATATTTT. Translating gives CASSRDRAKLGGNTIYF.

V gene TRBV27 combines with J gene TRBJ2-2; D might be TRBD1 (6 bases). Trimming shortened V by 4 bases and J by 6 bases, and 6 bases separated the two germline ends. The CDR3 is 12 amino acids. The V gene's germline CDR1 is MNHEY and CDR2 SMNVEV (reference sequence). The CDR3 nucleotides read TGTGCCAGCAGTTACAGGGCCGGGGAGCTGTTTTTT. This translates into CASSYRAGELFF.

A note on this clone: The germline gene is not matched at one end of the junction; a read error may be the cause. J is TRBJ1-6 and V is TRBV28; 7 bases fit TRBD1. This CDR3 contains 17 residues. CDR1 is MDHEN, CDR2 SYDVKM, per germline. CDR3 loop: CASRAIGQALENSSLHF. The CDR3 coding sequence is TGTGCCAGCAGAGCGATAGGACAGGCGCTTGAAAATTCATCCCTCCACTTT.

The chain employs TRBV18 and TRBJ2-7; 9 bases match TRBD1. The germline CDR1 and CDR2 sequences are KGHSH and LQKENI. This CDR3 is 15 amino acids long. Trimming at V came to 0 bases and at J to 5 bases, leaving 5 bases not matched to a gene. CDR3 bases: TGTGCCAGCTCACCACCCACAGGGGGCGTCCACGAGCAGTACTTC. This sequence encodes CASSPPTGGVHEQYF.

This chain joins TRBV6-5 and TRBJ2-7; TRBD1 matches 8 bases. This CDR3 is built from 11 residues. Germline V gene lookup returns CDR1 MNHEY and CDR2 SVGAGI. J lost 5 bases, V lost 7 bases, and 1 base had no gene match. Here the CDR3 DNA reads TGTGCCAGCACCAGGGGGCACGAGCAGTACTTC. Its protein is CASTRGHEQYF.

This clone came up a few times. This chain connects TRBV7-9 to TRBJ1-1; no reliable D call. CDR1 and CDR2 (germline): SEHNR, FQNEAQ (reference sequence). The CDR3 length is 11 residues. V gave up 3 bases and J gave up 6 bases, with 5 bases separating them. For the CDR3, the DNA is TGTGCCAGCAGCTTTGCGGCTGAAGCTTTCTTT. Translating gives CASSFAAEAFF.

This clone has a handful of counts. V is TRBV7-9 and J is TRBJ1-1; D is perhaps TRBD1 (5 bases). Germline V gene data show CDR1 as SEHNR and CDR2 as FQNEAQ (reference sequence). The CDR3 has 13 residues. Trimming stripped 0 bases from V and 8 bases from J, with 10 bases between. The CDR3 DNA follows: TGTGCCAGCAGCTTAGCGCGGGGGGAGGAAGCTTTCTTT. This gives the protein CASSLARGEEAFF.

The V gene is TRBV6-5, the J gene TRBJ2-7; 9 bases align to TRBD2. V dropped 8 bases and J dropped 0; count of bases not matched to a gene: 8. In germline, CDR1 is MNHEY, CDR2 SVGAGI. The CDR3 loop spans 15 amino acids. CDR3 region: CASRKPSGNSYEQYF. The CDR3 DNA is TGTGCCAGCCGCAAGCCTAGCGGGAACTCCTACGAGCAGTACTTC.

The J gene is TRBJ2-2, the V gene TRBV5-4; 11 bases are shared with TRBD2. The CDR3 runs to 19 residues. Germline values: CDR1 SGHNT, CDR2 YYREEE (reference sequence). After removal of 4 bases from V and 2 bases from J, the junction contained 13 bases not matched to a gene. CDR3 coding DNA: TGTGCCAGCAGCCCCACCCGATCGACTAGCGGGACTAACACCGGGGAGCTGTTTTTT. It encodes CASSPTRSTSGTNTGELFF.

This chain joins TRBV7-7 and TRBJ2-3; TRBD2 agrees at 14 bases. CDR3 length equals 16 residues. Losses at the gene ends were 5 bases for V and 2 bases for J; bases not matched to a gene: 3. The germline CDR1 and CDR2 sequences are SSHAT and FNYEAQ (reference sequence). CDR3 DNA: TGTGCCAGCAGCATGGGACTAGCGGGAGCCACAGATACGCAGTATTTT. It yields the protein CASSMGLAGATDTQYF. The whole variable domain, filled in from reference TRBV7-7 and TRBJ2-3, reads GAGVSQSPRYKVTKRGQDVTLRCDPISSHATLYWYQQALGQGPEFLTYFNYEAQPDKSGLPSDRFSAERPEGSISTLTIQRTEQRDSAMYRCASSMGLAGATDTQYFGPGTRLTVL.

This rearrangement joins TRBV18 to TRBJ1-1; tentatively, D is TRBD1 (6 bases). This CDR3 has 14 amino acids. The V end lost 4 bases, the J end lost 0 bases, and 9 bases lay between the germline ends. Germline values: CDR1 KGHSH, CDR2 LQKENI. The DNA for the CDR3 is TGTGCCAGCTCACTACAGGGCTTGAACACTGAAGCTTTCTTT. This codes for CASSLQGLNTEAFF.

J is TRBJ1-3 and V is TRBV18, with D possibly TRBD1 on 6 matching bases. The CDR3 totals 14 residues. Germline V CDR1 and CDR2: KGHSH, LQKENI. V was clipped by 5 bases and J by 4 bases, with 12 bases between them. The DNA of the CDR3 is TGTGCCAGCTCAACAGGGAGGGGCGGAAACACCATATATTTT. Its protein is CASSTGRGGNTIYF.

The rearrangement uses TRBV7-8 and TRBJ2-5; TRBD1 aligns across 7 bases. The germline V gene has CDR1 SGHVS and CDR2 FQNEAQ. The CDR3 runs to 13 residues. The CDR3 coding sequence is TGTGGCTCCACGACAGGGTACCAAGAGACCCAGTACTTC. Translated: CGSTTGYQETQYF. The complete variable domain, with remaining parts taken from reference TRBV7-8 and TRBJ2-5, reads GAGVSQSPRYKVAKRGQDVALRCDPISGHVSLFWYQQALGQGPEFLTYFQNEAQLDKSGLPSDRFFAERPEGSVSTLKIQRTQQEDSAVYLCGSTTGYQETQYFGPGTRLLVL.

This chain uses TRBV9 with TRBJ2-7, with D possibly matching TRBD2 (6 bases). The germline V gene has CDR1 SGDLS and CDR2 YYNGEE. The CDR3 contains 14 residues. The ends were cut back, 4 bases at V and 7 bases at J, with 18 bases in the middle. The CDR3 DNA is TGTGCCAGCAGCCCCCCTGGCGGGACGGGGGAGCAGTACTTC. It is translated as CASSPPGGTGEQYF. Full variable domain (missing parts from reference TRBV9 and TRBJ2-7): DSGVTQTPKHLITATGQRVTLRCSPRSGDLSVYWYQQSLDQGLQFLIQYYNGEERAKGNILERFSAQQFPDLHSELNLSSLELGDSALYFCASSPPGGTGEQYFGPGTRLTVT.